Detailed here is one TCR beta chain. J gave up 7 bases and V 5 bases, and 2 bases lay outside the gene matches. Per germline, CDR1 MNHEY and CDR2 SVGEGT. The length of the CDR3 is 12 residues. This record comes from a study of blood T cell repertoires in COVID-19. About the research overall: Sites across the United States, Italy and Spain contributed samples from acute and convalescent COVID-19. T cells, B-cell-depleted T cells, or PBMCs supplied cDNA or gDNA.

Per the original data handling: It was from reference gene primer amplification that nucleated cell counts were estimated. Generated by immunoSEQ multiplex PCR, the TCRdb table keeps only in-frame clones and is missing some. V, J and clone size derive from that table, while D and trimming were established from the DNA sequence. Among about 180,000 clones listed, roughly 90% were seen once. The TCR sequence derives from a woman aged 45-65 years with acute or convalescent COVID-19. J is TRBJ2-1 and V is TRBV6-2 or TRBV6-3; 7 bases match TRBD1. Input material: peripheral blood. CDR3 coding DNA: TGTGCCAGCAGTGACAGGGTTAATGAGCAGTTCTTC. Translation gives CASSDRVNEQFF.